The source of this T cell receptor (beta chain) is a study of cytomegalovirus exposure and HLA in healthy donors. Amplification used 60 Vbeta primers and 13 Jbeta primers. Clones were read by immunoSEQ multiplex PCR, and TCRdb kept only the in-frame ones, dropping some. The sample consists of 100,000 to 150,000 clones, 72% of them appearing once. This clone was found once. Its antigen is undetermined. General study results and limits: A classifier reportedly called cytomegalovirus status with high sensitivity and specificity.

Germline V gene sequence: CDR1 MGHRA, CDR2 YSYEKL. The CDR3 loop spans 13 amino acids. Trimming removed 6 bases from V and 7 bases from J; junction bases left unmatched: 6. This receptor was obtained from a man aged 25 to 45 in good health and CMV-seronegative. The genes are TRBV4-1 and TRBJ2-1; 7 bases line up with TRBD1. Sequencing was carried out using PBMCs. The CDR3 region is CASSDRVENEQFF. The CDR3 nucleotides are TGCGCCAGCAGTGACAGGGTGGAGAATGAGCAGTTCTTC.